Listed below are T cell receptor beta chains from one sample, sequenced in a study of T cells in Graves' hyperthyroidism and ophthalmopathy. Using its own MiXCR run on the multiplex PCR reads, TCRdb lists one record per CDR3 protein. The table has approximately 600,000 distinct CDR3 sequences, over 12% seen once. Sequenced input: blood. All receptors derive from a woman aged 40 to 50 with Graves' ophthalmopathy. CDR3s include the opening cysteine and the closing phenylalanine or tryptophan. The D gene is left open where the match is weak. Size values are once, few and many counts, or a class for expanded clones, and some rows have none.

>NA|TRBV6-5|NA|TRBJ2-7
CASSYPSAPEQYF
TGTGCCAGCAGTTACCCCTCAGCCCCAGAGCAGTACTTC
>TRBD1|TRBV20-1|many|TRBJ2-2
CSARDRGKTGELFF
TGCAGTGCTAGGGACAGGGGAAAGACCGGGGAGCTGTTTTTT
>TRBD1|TRBV15|many|TRBJ2-7
CATSREGQGASEQYF
TGTGCCACCAGCAGAGAGGGGCAGGGGGCTTCCGAGCAGTACTTC
>NA|TRBV15|many|TRBJ2-7
CATSSGTNYEQYF
TGTGCCACCAGCAGCGGGACCAACTACGAGCAGTACTTC
>NA|TRBV12-3/TRBV12-4|many|TRBJ2-5
CASSYTRGETQYF
TGTGCCAGCAGCTACACCCGTGGGGAGACCCAGTACTTC
>NA|TRBV7-3|few|TRBJ2-4
CASSLTPETAKNIQYF
TGTGCCAGCAGCTTAACACCCGAGACAGCCAAAAACATTCAGTACTTC
>NA|TRBV11-3|NA|TRBJ2-7
CASSSDQTDYEQYF
TGTGCCAGCAGCTCAGATCAGACAGACTACGAGCAGTACTTC
>NA|TRBV6-2/TRBV6-3|NA|TRBJ2-7
CASTLGRGISYEQYF
TGTGCCAGCACCCTTGGTAGGGGAATCTCCTACGAGCAGTACTTC
>TRBD1|TRBV6-1|NA|TRBJ2-5
CACGQGAMETQYF
TGTGCCTGCGGACAGGGGGCTATGGAGACCCAGTACTTC
>NA|TRBV12-3/TRBV12-4|many|TRBJ1-3
CASSLLWAGNTIYF
TGTGCCAGCAGTTTATTATGGGCTGGAAACACCATATATTTT
>TRBD1|TRBV12-3/TRBV12-4|many|TRBJ1-2
CASSYRGSYGYTF
TGTGCCAGCAGTTACAGGGGTTCCTATGGCTACACCTTC
>TRBD1|TRBV12-5|NA|TRBJ2-7
CASGAPGTGDMEQYF
TGTGCTAGTGGTGCACCCGGGACAGGGGACATGGAGCAGTACTTC
>NA|TRBV28|many|TRBJ1-2
CASTSIAAGGYTF
TGTGCCAGCACCTCTATTGCAGCAGGGGGCTACACCTTC
>TRBD2|TRBV20-1|few|TRBJ2-3
CSAPIAGSYTDTQYF
TGCAGTGCTCCAATAGCGGGGTCGTACACAGATACGCAGTATTTT
>NA|TRBV2|many|TRBJ2-7
CAISTNYYEQYF
TGTGCCATCTCGACAAACTACTACGAGCAGTACTTC
>NA|TRBV19|many|TRBJ2-2
CASNGGTNTGELFF
TGTGCCAGTAATGGCGGGACTAACACCGGGGAGCTGTTTTTT
>TRBD2|TRBV28|many|TRBJ2-2
CAIEIAGGMNTGELFF
TGTGCCATCGAAATAGCGGGAGGGATGAACACCGGGGAGCTGTTTTTT
>NA|TRBV7-8|NA|TRBJ2-5
CASSSSTTGGETQYF
TGTGCCAGCAGCTCGTCCACGACTGGCGGGGAGACCCAGTACTTC